This section outlines one TCR beta chain sequence together with its context. Its antigen is currently not known. No base quality values were provided; no much bigger clone lies one nucleotide off. These data come from a study of cytomegalovirus exposure and HLA in healthy donors (dated by TCRdb to the late 2010s). Concerning the study at large: According to an earlier analysis of a few hundred of the donors, about 179 million T cells yielded some 110 million unique TCR beta sequences and approximately 300 Gb of sequence data. Around 320 gigabases of sequencing data and approximately 93 million unique TCR sequences were included in an early release covering 550 to 650 HLA-typed donors. Of the 300 to 450 genotyped donors, roughly 76% were placed in the genetic ancestry cluster associated with self-reported Caucasian donors. The study aimed to test whether cataloging public T cell receptors could reveal signatures of past pathogen exposure. The study used immunosequencing to profile the T cell repertoires of several hundred subjects and linked those repertoires to cytomegalovirus serostatus. A separate validation cohort of 100 to 150 different subjects was used in addition to the roughly 700-subject first cohort. High-throughput TCR immunosequencing, statistical association of individual TCRs with disease status, and machine learning were combined to predict cytomegalovirus infection status. A later analysis re-analyzed previously published TCR beta repertoires from approximately 700 donors and added high-resolution HLA genotyping to study TCR occurrence patterns. The later analysis used no new phenotypic data to find candidate immune exposures, relying instead on TCR beta sequences and their occurrence across donors. In an earlier analysis of around 540 of the donors, high-throughput TCR beta sequencing was used to judge whether each TCR beta V gene segment behaved as functional or pseudogenic. Alongside the repertoire data, information on donor age, sex, ethnicity and CMV serostatus was compiled. A later genetic analysis used genome-wide SNP genotypes for about 60% of the roughly 700 donors, treating that subset as a discovery cohort. Every repertoire in the discovery cohort had been generated on one and the same sequencing platform. Both class I and class II loci were covered by HLA typing, at four-digit resolution. Typing coverage differed by locus: A, B, C, DRB1 and DQB1 were typed in roughly 629-640 donors, DQA1 in 522, DPA1 in around 600, and DPB1 in roughly 470. Because of strong linkage in the cohort, roughly 5 DR-DQ haplotypes were treated as single units for association and clustering. Across approximately 400 genotyped donors of the cohort, an average of about 250,000 unique TCR beta nucleotide sequences per donor were sequenced, and 15% to 20% of those sequences were non-productive. Broader findings and caveats from the paper: According to a later genetic analysis, donors in an Asian-associated ancestry cluster had fewer N-insertions in productive TCRs than the roughly 670-donor mean. Presence/absence analyses assumed roughly uniform sequencing depth across donors, an assumption that may not hold. Because counts were too low, under 20 rarely observed V segments, including chromosome 9 orphons, were left out of the earlier analysis of over 550 of the donors. Most TCR sequences were observed very rarely across donors, whereas some public TCRs were present in many individuals. Some IMGT-functional V segments, including TRBV6-2 and TRBV6-3, could not be distinguished by the 87-base-pair reads and were therefore excluded. A later analysis associated 16,951 TCR beta sequences with specific HLA alleles at a false discovery rate of 0.05. Correlated functional status among segregating V segments might be attributable to linkage disequilibrium, but an unknown experimental factor could not be ruled out. CMV serostatus was the only immune exposure information available for the cohort. In a later genetic analysis, a missense DCLRE1C variant was associated with V-gene and J-gene trimming of TCR beta chains, and the association was replicated in an independent cohort. A cluster of highly shared sequence variants was judged likely to represent a technical artifact of the sequencing pipeline. In a later analysis, HLA-associated TCR beta chains were found to be more clonally expanded and to have lower generation probabilities than equally common non-associated chains. In this cohort, only TCR beta chains were sequenced, and detectable features were limited by the absence of alpha or paired-chain data. Because some donors lacked HLA typing at each locus, the association tests relied only on the typed subset. In an earlier analysis of a few hundred of the donors, most TCR beta V segments were observed in productive rearrangements about 87% or about 30% of the time, broadly matching IMGT annotations. Several of the top co-occurrence clusters appeared to be linked to parvovirus B19, influenza, CMV and Epstein-Barr virus, according to a later analysis. The authors suggested that the approach could potentially be generalized to other disease states and immunological phenotypes. In a later analysis, most CMV-associated TCR beta chains were found to appear HLA-restricted, with HLA associations seemingly driven largely by CMV exposure. A further reported finding was that TCR beta sequences accurately predicted the HLA-A and HLA-B alleles for most subjects in the first cohort. When HLA alleles, especially DR and DQ, strongly co-occurred, TCR associations were difficult to assign to individual alleles. A few of the identified cytomegalovirus-associated TCR beta chains were confirmed in vitro to be specific for cytomegalovirus antigens. In the study, some 180 TCR beta chains were listed as associated with cytomegalovirus. In both the original and validation cohorts, the classifier was reported to diagnose cytomegalovirus status with high specificity and sensitivity. According to a later analysis, TCR association rates differed among HLA loci, with DRB1 alleles showing the most associated TCRs and HLA-C alleles showing the fewest.

Receptor amplification or capture employed the immunoSEQ multiplex PCR assay. For the multiplex PCR, a mixture combining 60 forward primers for TCR Vbeta segments and 13 reverse primers for TCR Jbeta segments was used. Amplification of the CDR3 region of rearranged TCR beta genes was performed with a multiplex PCR assay on genomic DNA. The Illumina HiSeq System was used to sequence the amplified TCR beta libraries as 87-base-pair reads. Per the original workflow: Across the 500 to 750 repertoires, a later analysis counted roughly 84 million unique TCR beta chains, roughly 11 million of which were shared by at least two donors. Raw reads were error-corrected and collapsed into unique sequences with a nearest-neighbor algorithm that merged closely related sequences to remove PCR and sequencing errors. CDR3 sequences were aligned to IMGT reference sequences to assign V, D and J gene segments. For a sequence to be retained, a match of at least six nucleotides was required to both a V gene segment and a J gene segment. A rearrangement counted as productive if the CDR3 had no stop codons and remained in frame with V and J, and every other rearrangement counted as non-productive. CDR3 was defined by IMGT convention, running from the second conserved V-encoded cysteine to the conserved J-encoded phenylalanine. In an earlier analysis of some 550 of the donors, sequences lacking an unambiguous match to a single V gene segment were excluded. In an earlier analysis of roughly 600 of the donors, a V segment was called functional when productive rearrangements were above 56.7%, and segregating when the standard deviation between donors exceeded 5%. A statistical classification framework was developed to diagnose cytomegalovirus status using the catalog of TCR beta chain sequences. V and J gene assignment, in a later analysis, came from comparing TCR nucleotide sequences with IMGT/GENE-DB human TR gene sequences. The TCRdist pipeline was used in a later analysis to assign CDR3 sequences and most-parsimonious VDJ recombination scenarios. In a later analysis, each TCR beta chain was defined by its CDR3 amino acid sequence together with its V-gene family, and reads without a unique V-gene family were excluded. As a way to deal with suspected cross-contamination and a sequencing artifact, a later analysis dropped hundreds of nucleotide sequences that were highly shared and had low generation probability. For each public chain, a later analysis derived a clonal expansion index from normalized ranks of inferred template counts within each repertoire. In a later analysis, generation probabilities were computed using a VDJ recombination model fitted to out-of-frame rearrangements, and the results were checked against IGoR. Hypergeometric tests were used in a later analysis to score TCR-TCR, TCR-HLA and TCR-CMV co-occurrence, with a repertoire-size bias correction applied to the TCR pairs. To estimate false discovery rates, a later analysis permuted the HLA or CMV assignments 20 times. A later analysis grouped co-occurring TCRs with DBSCAN, adding TCRdist sequence similarity when clustering within HLA-allele-positive subsets. Repertoires with fewer than 30,000 or more than 120,000 public chains were left out of co-occurrence clustering, as were a few repertoires with anomalous nucleotide sharing. In its TCRdb copy, this immuneACCESS table keeps in-frame sequences only and misses some clones. Where compared with another copy, unresolved V genes explain less than half of these, and the others have no known cause. V and J calls and clone size are copied from that table; D and trimming were computed from the DNA. This sample gives some 35,000 clones in total; 53% of them show up just once. The ten largest clonotypes hold about 6.1% of the sample.

The cohort was made up of around 720 healthy bone marrow donors. Cohort members were all nominally healthy when sampled, although unrecorded immune exposures were likely present. The donor was CMV seropositive and was included in the group of 250 to 300 seropositive cohort members. A peripheral blood sample was provided by each donor, and peripheral blood mononuclear cells were used for TCR beta sequencing. The Qiagen DNeasy Blood Extraction Kit was used to extract genomic DNA from the blood cell samples. Trimming takes 2 bases off V and 8 bases off J; junction bases not matched to a gene: 8. Taken from the germline V gene, the CDR1 and CDR2 loops are SGHAT and FQNNGV. Measured from the cysteine to the phenylalanine, the CDR3 is 15 residues long. Only CDR3 DNA is held: 45 bases, read in frame from base 1.

The TCR sequence derives from a woman aged 40-49 years in good health and CMV-seropositive. The rearranged chain carries TRBV11-2 and TRBJ1-4; the junction holds 7 bases that match TRBD1. Sequenced: PBMCs. The CDR3 has the sequence CASSLQWDRGEKLFF. The sequenced DNA is TGTGCCAGCAGCTTACAATGGGACAGAGGGGAAAAACTGTTTTTT.